Listed here are 30 T cell receptor beta chains from one sample, sequenced in a study of blood T cell repertoires in COVID-19. TCRdb keeps only in-frame clones here, not all; method: immunoSEQ multiplex PCR. The sample holds roughly 130,000 clones, around four fifths seen once. Specimen: peripheral blood. The receptors stem from a man between 60 and 75 years old with active or convalescent COVID-19.

The genes are TRBV9 and TRBJ2-7, with unresolved D. Trimming cost V 3 bases and J 0 bases, with 10 bases left between them. In germline, CDR1 is SGDLS, CDR2 YYNGEE. The CDR3 is 14 amino acids. The CDR3 spells CASSALVNSYEQYF. CDR3 nucleotides: TGTGCCAGCAGCGCACTGGTAAACTCCTACGAGCAGTACTTC.

The DNA for the CDR3 is TGTGCCAGCAGCCCCTATGCTGGAGGAGAGACCCAGTACTTC. This encodes CASSPYAGGETQYF. This chain connects TRBV7-3 to TRBJ2-5; D perhaps matches TRBD2 (5 bases). Germline V gene sequence: CDR1 SGHTA, CDR2 FQGTGA. Deletions cut 5 bases from V and 4 bases from J, with 14 bases between. The CDR3 length is 14 residues.

The V gene is TRBV30, the J gene TRBJ2-7, with TRBD1 matching 12 bases. V lost 0 bases, J lost 4 bases, and 4 bases stayed unmatched. Germline CDR1 and CDR2: GTSNPN and SVGIG (reference sequence). The length of the CDR3 is 15 residues. The CDR3: CAWSVRDRGRYEQYF. Here the CDR3 DNA reads TGTGCCTGGAGTGTACGGGACAGGGGGCGGTACGAGCAGTACTTC.

The chain uses TRBV6-1 and TRBJ1-6; TRBD1 agrees at 9 bases. V lost 4 bases, J lost 10 bases, and 11 bases stayed unmatched. Germline V lookup: CDR1 MNHNS, CDR2 SASEGT. The CDR3 spans 16 residues. CDR3 in DNA: TGTGCCAGCAGTGTCGATGCCGGGACAGGGAACTCACCCCTCCACTTT. This sequence encodes CASSVDAGTGNSPLHF.

This chain links TRBV19 with TRBJ2-7, with D possibly matching TRBD2 (6 bases). This CDR3 is built from 13 residues. The V and J ends lost 4 bases and 1 base respectively, with 8 bases between them. From germline, CDR1 is LNHDA and CDR2 SQIVND (reference sequence). The CDR3 nucleotides are TGTGCCAGTAGTACGAGCGGGTCCTACGAGCAGTACTTC. It specifies CASSTSGSYEQYF. Combining the CDR3 with reference TRBV19 and TRBJ2-7 gives the whole variable domain DGGITQSPKYLFRKEGQNVTLSCEQNLNHDAMYWYRQDPGQGLRLIYYSQIVNDFQKGDIAEGYSVSREKKESFPLTVTSAQKNPTAFYLCASSTSGSYEQYFGPGTRLTVT.

V gene TRBV18 combines with J gene TRBJ2-6; unclear D gene. V gave up 3 bases and J gave up 2 bases, with 5 bases separating them. Germline CDR1 reads KGHSH; CDR2 reads LQKENI. The CDR3 loop spans 14 amino acids. In nucleotides, the CDR3 is TGTGCCAGCTCACCCAGGACTGGGGCCAACGTCCTGACTTTC. This sequence encodes CASSPRTGANVLTF.

The V call is TRBV28, the J call TRBJ1-1; TRBD1 agrees at 7 bases. There are 11 residues in the CDR3. Germline loops: CDR1 MDHEN, CDR2 SYDVKM. V gave up 3 bases and J gave up 11 bases; unmatched junction bases: 3. The CDR3 loop is CASSLDRQAFF. CDR3 nucleotides: TGTGCCAGCAGTTTGGACAGGCAGGCTTTCTTT.

On this clone: One end of the junction varies from germline; a read error may be responsible. This chain links TRBV18 with TRBJ2-7, with D possibly being TRBD2 (6 bases). The CDR3 consists of 13 residues. Germline assignment: CDR1 KGHSH and CDR2 LQKENI. The CDR3 loop reads CASSPDRGKVNLF. DNA for the CDR3: TGTGCCAGCTCACCAGATCGGGGGAAAGTTAACCTCTTC.

This clone was counted between two and nine times. V gene TRBV7-8 combines with J gene TRBJ2-7; the D gene is possibly TRBD2 (5 bases). The CDR3 runs 15 residues. Germline CDR1 reads SGHVS; CDR2 reads FQNEAQ. V was pared by 0 bases and J by 7 bases, with 16 bases between. CDR3 DNA: TGTGCCAGCAGCTTAGCGGGAGAGGGCAGCCAGGAGCAGTACTTC. Amino acids: CASSLAGEGSQEQYF. The variable domain in full, with the rest retrieved from reference TRBV7-8 and TRBJ2-7, is GAGVSQSPRYKVAKRGQDVALRCDPISGHVSLFWYQQALGQGPEFLTYFQNEAQLDKSGLPSDRFFAERPEGSVSTLKIQRTQQEDSAVYLCASSLAGEGSQEQYFGPGTRLTVT.

The chain combines TRBV10-3 with TRBJ1-5; 10 bases fit TRBD1. With V trimmed by 8 bases and J by 3 bases, 7 bases remained unmatched. This CDR3 comprises 15 residues. Germline V gene data show CDR1 as ENHRY and CDR2 as SYGVKD. The CDR3 is CAIGRGTGDNQPQHF. CDR3 coding DNA: TGTGCCATCGGTAGAGGGACAGGGGACAATCAGCCCCAGCATTTT.

This clone was detected only a few times. This chain joins TRBV4-3 and TRBJ2-1, with 8 nucleotides matching TRBD1. Germline V lookup: CDR1 LGHNA, CDR2 YSLEER. CDR3 length: 16 amino acids. The V segment lost 4 bases and the J segment 0 bases; nucleotides outside the gene matches: 5. CDR3 sequence: CASSRATGGSYNEQFF. The DNA for the CDR3 is TGCGCCAGCAGCCGAGCAACAGGGGGCTCCTACAATGAGCAGTTCTTC.

The rearrangement uses TRBV27 and TRBJ2-3; 7 bases map to TRBD2. The CDR3 totals 16 residues. The V and J ends lost 4 bases and 2 bases, in that order; junction bases with no gene match: 9. The germline V gene encodes CDR1 MNHEY and CDR2 SMNVEV (reference sequence). The CDR3 loop is CASSSNPGLSTDTQYF. DNA of the CDR3: TGTGCCAGCAGTTCCAATCCGGGACTATCCACAGATACGCAGTATTTT.

The V call is TRBV27, the J call TRBJ2-7, with D tentatively TRBD2 (6 bases). Germline CDR1 MNHEY, CDR2 SMNVEV (reference sequence). V was trimmed by 2 bases and J by 2 bases, leaving 13 bases between them. The CDR3 is 15 amino acids. The CDR3 loop is CASSLGVSGTYEQYF. The CDR3 DNA follows: TGTGCCAGCAGTTTAGGCGTTAGCGGCACCTACGAGCAGTACTTC.

The V gene is TRBV3-1 (or the pseudogene TRBV3-2), the J gene TRBJ1-5; 7 nucleotides match TRBD1. V shed 0 bases, J shed 7 bases, and the junction held 3 bases outside the gene matches. Germline assignment: CDR1 LGHDT and CDR2 YNNKEL (reference sequence). The CDR3 has 14 amino acids. CDR3 coding DNA: TGTGCCAGCAGCCAAGAACAGGGGATCCAGCCCCAGCATTTT. Residues: CASSQEQGIQPQHF.

J is TRBJ2-5 and V is TRBV3-1 (or the pseudogene TRBV3-2), with D tentatively TRBD1 (5 bases). The CDR3 sequence is 14 residues long. Germline V gene data show CDR1 as LGHDT and CDR2 as YNNKEL (reference sequence). V lost 2 bases to trimming and J lost 2 bases, with 9 bases between them. CDR3 region: CASSQRDSQETQYF. CDR3 nucleotide sequence: TGTGCCAGCAGCCAAAGAGACAGTCAAGAGACCCAGTACTTC.

The rearrangement joins TRBV12-5 to TRBJ2-1, with 9 bases that match TRBD1. This CDR3 region has 13 residues. Germline CDR1 is LGHNT and CDR2 is FRNRAP. With V trimmed by 5 bases and J by 9 bases, 5 bases remained unmatched. CDR3 sequence (DNA): TGTGCTAGTGGTACCACAGGGGGCGGTGAGCAGTTCTTC. It translates to CASGTTGGGEQFF.

V gene TRBV19 combines with J gene TRBJ2-3; 8 nucleotides line up with TRBD1. The CDR3 is made up of 16 amino acids. The germline CDR1 and CDR2 sequences are LNHDA and SQIVND (reference sequence). Trimming removed 4 bases from V and 2 bases from J; junction bases left unmatched: 8. The CDR3 DNA reads as TGTGCCAGTAGTACAACAGGGGGTGCGTACACAGATACGCAGTATTTT. Protein product: CASSTTGGAYTDTQYF.

The genes are TRBV6-6 and TRBJ1-5, with D maybe TRBD1 (6 bases). The germline gives CDR1 MNHNY, CDR2 SVGAGI (reference sequence). Trimming removed 5 bases from V and 1 base from J, with 9 bases in between. The CDR3 totals 14 residues. Written as DNA, the CDR3 is TGTGCCAGCAGTACTACAGGGAGCAATCAGCCCCAGCATTTT. The encoded protein is CASSTTGSNQPQHF.

The rearrangement joins TRBV9 to TRBJ2-5; TRBD2 might be the D (6 bases). Trimming took off 0 bases at V and 2 bases at J, with 11 bases between the two ends. The germline V gene encodes CDR1 SGDLS and CDR2 YYNGEE. The CDR3 is 15 amino acids. The CDR3 sequence is CASSVGGGRQETQYF. The DNA of the CDR3 is TGTGCCAGCAGCGTAGGGGGAGGCCGGCAAGAGACCCAGTACTTC.

This clone has just a few counts. The rearrangement links TRBV5-1 to TRBJ2-7; 7 positions agree with TRBD2. Germline V gene data show CDR1 as SGHRS and CDR2 as YFSETQ. V gave up 4 bases and J gave up 3 bases; unmatched junction bases: 10. The CDR3 sequence is 15 residues long. Here the CDR3 reads CASSPGGSTLYEQYF. CDR3 in DNA: TGCGCCAGCAGCCCCGGCGGGAGCACACTCTACGAGCAGTACTTC.

The chain links TRBV19 to TRBJ2-7; maybe TRBD1 (6 bases). Trimming removed 7 bases from V and 4 bases from J, with 11 bases in between. The CDR3 is made up of 12 amino acids. Germline CDR1 is LNHDA and CDR2 is SQIVND (reference sequence). CDR3 nucleotide sequence: TGTGCCAGTAAGGACAGTTATTACGAGCAGTACTTC. As protein: CASKDSYYEQYF. The variable domain in full, completed from reference TRBV19 and TRBJ2-7, reads DGGITQSPKYLFRKEGQNVTLSCEQNLNHDAMYWYRQDPGQGLRLIYYSQIVNDFQKGDIAEGYSVSREKKESFPLTVTSAQKNPTAFYLCASKDSYYEQYFGPGTRLTVT.

The rearrangement joins TRBV5-6 to TRBJ2-1; 7 bases fit TRBD1. CDR1 and CDR2 (germline): SGHDT, YYEEEE. The CDR3 consists of 14 residues. J gave up 12 bases and V 2 bases, and 11 bases lay outside the gene matches. CDR3 coding DNA: TGTGCCAGCAGCTTCGGACAGGACCCCAGAGGGCAGTTCTTC. It yields the protein CASSFGQDPRGQFF.

The V and J genes are TRBV2 and TRBJ2-2, with 10 bases lining up with TRBD1. Germline V gene lookup returns CDR1 SNHLY and CDR2 FYNNEI. The junction had 4 bases not matched to a gene; V was cut back by 6 bases and J by 0 bases. This CDR3 comprises 16 residues. Written as DNA, the CDR3 is TGTGCCAGCAGAGACAGGGGGCCTACGAACACCGGGGAGCTGTTTTTT. Its translation: CASRDRGPTNTGELFF. The variable domain in full, completed from reference TRBV2 and TRBJ2-2, reads EPEVTQTPSHQVTQMGQEVILRCVPISNHLYFYWYRQILGQKVEFLVSFYNNEISEKSEIFDDQFSVERPDGSNFTLKIRSTKLEDSAMYFCASRDRGPTNTGELFFGEGSRLTVL.

V gene TRBV7-8 combines with J gene TRBJ2-1; TRBD2 agrees at 9 bases. The CDR3 totals 15 residues. With V trimmed by 7 bases and J by 7 bases, 11 bases remained unmatched. The germline V gene has CDR1 SGHVS and CDR2 FQNEAQ. CDR3 DNA: TGTGCCAGCACCGCGGCGGTAGCGGGAGATAATGAGCAGTTCTTC. Translation: CASTAAVAGDNEQFF. Full variable domain (missing parts from reference TRBV7-8 and TRBJ2-1): GAGVSQSPRYKVAKRGQDVALRCDPISGHVSLFWYQQALGQGPEFLTYFQNEAQLDKSGLPSDRFFAERPEGSVSTLKIQRTQQEDSAVYLCASTAAVAGDNEQFFGPGTRLTVL.

J is TRBJ2-2 and V is TRBV11-3, with TRBD1 identical over 11 bases. The ends lost 5 bases at V and 3 bases at J; junction bases unmatched: 8. The germline gives CDR1 SGHNT, CDR2 YENEEA. This CDR3 has 17 amino acids. CDR3 sequence: CASSPTDRGQDTGELFF. DNA of the CDR3: TGTGCCAGCAGCCCTACGGACAGGGGGCAGGACACCGGGGAGCTGTTTTTT.

The chain uses TRBV28 and TRBJ2-7; 10 nucleotides line up with TRBD2. J gave up 5 bases and V 11 bases, and 6 bases lay outside the gene matches. The CDR3 covers 12 residues. The germline gives CDR1 MDHEN, CDR2 SYDVKM. CDR3 coding DNA: TGTGCCGTAGCGGGAGGAGTGAACGAGCAGTACTTC. This codes for CAVAGGVNEQYF.

This clone was counted a few times. This chain connects TRBV28 to TRBJ1-1, with D possibly TRBD1 on 6 matching bases. The CDR3 is 15 residues long. V lost 3 bases and J lost 7, with 18 bases in between. The V gene's germline CDR1 is MDHEN and CDR2 SYDVKM. The CDR3 nucleotides are TGTGCCAGCAGTTTGGCGGGGGGCCAAACGGGTGAAGCTTTCTTT. Protein: CASSLAGGQTGEAFF.

J is TRBJ2-7 and V is TRBV7-8; D is uncertain. The V end was cut by 5 bases, the J end by 7 bases, with 21 bases between. This CDR3 is 15 amino acids long. The V gene's germline CDR1 is SGHVS and CDR2 FQNEAQ. The CDR3 sequence is CASSPRLTPLKEQYF. CDR3 bases: TGTGCCAGCAGCCCTAGACTGACTCCATTAAAAGAGCAGTACTTC.

The V gene is TRBV2, the J gene TRBJ2-1; 7 nucleotides match TRBD2. Germline V gene data show CDR1 as SNHLY and CDR2 as FYNNEI. The V segment lost 4 bases and the J segment 4 bases; nucleotides outside the gene matches: 4. The CDR3 is made up of 14 amino acids. The CDR3 here is CASSVLAGYNEQFF. Written as DNA, the CDR3 is TGTGCCAGCAGTGTTTTAGCGGGTTACAATGAGCAGTTCTTC.

The rearrangement links TRBV7-9 to TRBJ2-1; TRBD2 is a possible D gene (5 bases). CDR3 length equals 13 residues. CDR1 is SEHNR, CDR2 FQNEAQ, per germline (reference sequence). Trimming removed 6 bases at V and 7 bases at J, with 13 bases between. The CDR3 DNA reads as TGTGCCAGCAGAGTACAGACGGGAAATGAGCAGTTCTTC. This gives the protein CASRVQTGNEQFF.